These 9 T cell receptor beta chains originate from one sample sequenced in a study of shared clonotypes between healthy human individuals. Naive CD8 cells comprised CD45RO-negative, CCR7-positively selected cells, excluding terminally differentiated effector memory CD45RA+ cells. Generated by immunoSEQ multiplex PCR, the TCRdb table keeps only in-frame clones and is missing some. The sample shows some 2 million clones, roughly 95% of them seen only once. Sequencing input: naive CD8+ T cells sorted from blood. These receptors were taken from a man aged 18-30 years in good health.

The sample holds one count of this clone. The chain has TRBV9 and TRBJ2-5; the match to TRBD2 covers 12 bases. Germline V gene lookup returns CDR1 SGDLS and CDR2 YYNGEE. After removal of 0 bases from V and 3 bases from J, the junction contained 3 bases not matched to a gene. This CDR3 contains 16 residues. The CDR3 loop reads CASSVGLAGEEETQYF. Written as DNA, the CDR3 is TGTGCCAGCAGCGTAGGACTAGCGGGAGAAGAAGAGACCCAGTACTTC.

The CDR3, as DNA: TGTGCCAGCAGCTCCGGAACAGGGAACTACGAGCAGTACTTC. Its translation: CASSSGTGNYEQYF. J is TRBJ2-7 and V is TRBV11-2; D perhaps matches TRBD1 (6 bases). CDR3 length equals 14 residues. CDR1 and CDR2 from the germline V gene are SGHAT and FQNNGV. Trimming cost V 4 bases and J 3 bases, with 13 bases left between them.

The genes are TRBV5-8 and TRBJ1-5, with TRBD1 matching 12 bases. CDR1 SGHTS and CDR2 YDEGEE come from the germline V gene. Unmatched junction bases numbered 3, after V lost 0 bases and J lost 5 bases. The CDR3 covers 16 residues. The CDR3, as DNA: TGTGCCAGCAGCTTGGTCGGGACAGGGGGCCATCAGCCCCAGCATTTT. Protein product: CASSLVGTGGHQPQHF.

This chain joins TRBV5-1 and TRBJ1-5, with TRBD1 identical over 7 bases. Germline trimming cut 2 bases from V and 0 bases from J; bases unmatched to any gene: 2. This CDR3 is 15 amino acids long. From germline, CDR1 is SGHRS and CDR2 YFSETQ. CDR3 DNA: TGCGCCAGCAGCTTAACAGGGGCTAGCAATCAGCCCCAGCATTTT. The encoded protein is CASSLTGASNQPQHF.

The genes are TRBV19 and TRBJ1-5; no definite D call. Germline loops: CDR1 LNHDA, CDR2 SQIVND (reference sequence). The CDR3 consists of 14 residues. V gave up 1 base and J gave up 11 bases, with 15 bases separating them. The CDR3 bases are TGTGCCAGTAGTATAGGGGCAGAGTCCCCGGCCCAGCATTTT. This encodes CASSIGAESPAQHF.

V is TRBV5-4 and J is TRBJ1-1; possible D gene TRBD1, 5 bases. V was trimmed by 4 bases and J by 0 bases, leaving 19 bases between them. The CDR3 runs to 17 residues. Germline V gene sequence: CDR1 SGHNT, CDR2 YYREEE (reference sequence). CDR3: CASSPGTAFEMNTEAFF. DNA for the CDR3: TGTGCCAGCAGCCCCGGGACCGCGTTTGAGATGAACACTGAAGCTTTCTTT.

This clone was observed a single time. V gene TRBV4-1 combines with J gene TRBJ2-5, with TRBD2 as a possible D gene (5 bases). The V and J ends lost 7 bases and 5 bases respectively, with 14 bases between them. Germline V gene data show CDR1 as MGHRA and CDR2 as YSYEKL. The CDR3 contains 13 residues. CDR3 sequence reads: CASTYGPGETQYF. The DNA for the CDR3 is TGCGCCAGCACCTATGGACCGGGGGAGACCCAGTACTTC.

A single count supports this clone. The J gene is TRBJ2-1, the V gene TRBV7-9; TRBD1 agrees at 7 bases. The V segment lost 5 bases and the J segment 1 base; nucleotides outside the gene matches: 14. CDR1 is SEHNR and CDR2 is FQNEAQ in the germline V gene (reference sequence). The length of the CDR3 is 18 residues. The CDR3 DNA sequence: TGTGCCAGCAGCGCCTACCTGGGACAGACGAGGTCCTACAATGAGCAGTTCTTC. Translating gives CASSAYLGQTRSYNEQFF.

The J gene is TRBJ1-2, the V gene TRBV5-1, with D possibly matching TRBD1 (5 bases). The germline V and J ends were trimmed by 0 bases and 2 bases, with 11 bases remaining between them. CDR3 length equals 15 residues. Germline V gene data show CDR1 as SGHRS and CDR2 as YFSETQ. The CDR3 here is CASSLVEGRNYGYTF. In DNA form, the CDR3 reads TGCGCCAGCAGCTTGGTGGAGGGGCGGAACTATGGCTACACCTTC.